The clone carrying this TCR beta chain was detected ten times or more. Its antigen is as yet unknown. V was cut by 5 bases and J by 3 bases, with 8 bases left in between. The CDR3 loop spans 12 amino acids. This sample was included in a study of T cells after yellow fever vaccination. Notes on the study in general: CD4 and CD8 compartments shared a small share of clonotypes. One caveat is that FACS-sorted repertoires could contain abundant clonotypes contaminating from the bulk population. Most clones from primary vaccination resurfaced after the booster (approximately 95% CD4, approximately 87% CD8).

Via MiXCR, TCRdb re-called the 5' RACE reads, giving one row per CDR3 protein. The table lists fewer than 350,000 distinct CDR3 sequences, around 4.5% of them singletons, with 19% in the top ten. The V gene is TRBV12-3 or TRBV12-4, the J gene TRBJ2-7, with unresolved D. This material consisted of PBMCs, taken 15 days after the yellow fever booster vaccination. The TCR sequence derives from a man younger than 35 who received the YFV17D yellow fever vaccine. DNA of the CDR3: TGTGCCAGCAGTCCGGGCTACTACGAGCAGTACTTC. Amino acids: CASSPGYYEQYF.